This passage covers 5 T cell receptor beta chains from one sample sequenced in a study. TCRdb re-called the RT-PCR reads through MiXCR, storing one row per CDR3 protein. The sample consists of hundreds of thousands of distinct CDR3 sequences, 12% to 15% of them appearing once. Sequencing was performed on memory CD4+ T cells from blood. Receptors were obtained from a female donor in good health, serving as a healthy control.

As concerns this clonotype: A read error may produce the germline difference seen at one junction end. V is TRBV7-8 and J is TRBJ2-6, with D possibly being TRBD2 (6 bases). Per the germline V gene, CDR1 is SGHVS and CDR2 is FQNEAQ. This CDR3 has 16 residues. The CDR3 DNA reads TGTGCCAGCAGCTTAGGGGGGGTGGGCGCGGCCCACGTCCTGACTTTC. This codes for CASSLGGVGAAHVLTF.

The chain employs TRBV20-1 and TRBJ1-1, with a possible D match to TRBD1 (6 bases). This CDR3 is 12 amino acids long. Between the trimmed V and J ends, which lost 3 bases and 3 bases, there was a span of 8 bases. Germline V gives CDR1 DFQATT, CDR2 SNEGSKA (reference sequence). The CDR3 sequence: CSARTGHTEAFF. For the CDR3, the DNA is TGCAGTGCTAGGACAGGACACACTGAAGCTTTCTTT.

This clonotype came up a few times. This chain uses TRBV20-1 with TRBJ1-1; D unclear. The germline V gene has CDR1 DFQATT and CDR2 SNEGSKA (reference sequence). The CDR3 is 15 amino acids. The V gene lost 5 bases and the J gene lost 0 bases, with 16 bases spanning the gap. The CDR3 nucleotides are TGCAGTGCTCCGACGCGGCAGCTCATGAACACTGAAGCTTTCTTT. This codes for CSAPTRQLMNTEAFF.

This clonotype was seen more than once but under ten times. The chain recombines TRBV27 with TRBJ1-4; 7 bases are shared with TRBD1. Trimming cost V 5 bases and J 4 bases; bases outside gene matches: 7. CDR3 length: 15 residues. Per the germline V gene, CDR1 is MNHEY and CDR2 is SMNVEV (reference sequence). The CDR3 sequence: CASSRQGLGNEKLFF. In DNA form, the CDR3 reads TGTGCCAGCAGTCGACAGGGTCTAGGTAATGAAAAACTGTTTTTT.

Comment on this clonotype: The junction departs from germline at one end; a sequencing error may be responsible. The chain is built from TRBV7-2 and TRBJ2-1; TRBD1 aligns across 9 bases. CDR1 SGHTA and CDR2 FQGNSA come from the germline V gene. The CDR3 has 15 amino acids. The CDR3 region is CARSHDRGGYNEQFF. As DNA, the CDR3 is TGCGCCAGGAGCCACGACAGGGGGGGATACAATGAGCAGTTCTTC.